The 11 T cell receptor beta chains below all came from one sample that was sequenced in a study of T cell repertoires in cytomegalovirus infection. Each CDR3 protein is one row after TCRdb ran MiXCR on the reads. In the table there are 250,000 to 350,000 distinct CDR3 sequences, under 30% of which are singletons. What was sequenced was PBMCs. These receptors originate from a human donor in good health (CMV status not recorded). Some clones in this sample may be carry-over from other donors' samples.

J is TRBJ2-3 and V is TRBV6-2 or TRBV6-3; TRBD1 agrees at 7 bases. This CDR3 contains 14 residues. Looked up from germline, CDR1 is MNHEY and CDR2 is SVGEGT. V shed 6 bases, J shed 2 bases, and the junction held 5 bases outside the gene matches. CDR3 nucleotide sequence: TGTGCCAGCAGCACCGACAGGGACACAGATACGCAGTATTTT. Protein sequence: CASSTDRDTDTQYF.

The chain joins TRBV25-1 to TRBJ2-1; 10 bases are shared with TRBD2. The CDR3 spans 14 residues. Germline CDR1 MGHDK, CDR2 SYGVNS. The trim removed 6 bases at V and 10 bases at J, leaving 9 bases unmatched. The CDR3 sequence is CASSTSGGAREQFF. The CDR3 bases are TGTGCCAGCAGCACCAGCGGGGGGGCCAGAGAGCAGTTCTTC.

This clonotype has more than one count but fewer than ten. The rearrangement links TRBV6-5 to TRBJ1-5; D uncertain. Germline CDR1 and CDR2: MNHEY and SVGAGI. V was clipped by 6 bases and J by 4 bases, with 13 bases between them. There are 14 residues in the CDR3. CDR3 in DNA: TGTGCCAGCAGACCCGATTTAGGGAATCAGCCCCAGCATTTT. Its translation: CASRPDLGNQPQHF.

This clonotype was counted at least ten times. The rearrangement uses TRBV27 and TRBJ2-2; 12 positions agree with TRBD2. This CDR3 is 13 amino acids long. Germline trimming cut 6 bases from V and 7 bases from J; bases unmatched to any gene: 0. Germline CDR1 reads MNHEY; CDR2 reads SMNVEV (reference sequence). CDR3 coding DNA: TGTGCCAGCAGACTAGCGGGAGGCGGGGAGCTGTTTTTT. Its translation: CASRLAGGGELFF.

This clonotype has a single count. This chain uses TRBV5-1 with TRBJ2-7; D unresolved. This CDR3 is built from 13 residues. V lost 0 bases and J 6 bases, leaving 10 bases between the germline ends. CDR1 and CDR2 from the germline V gene are SGHRS and YFSETQ. The DNA for the CDR3 is TGCGCCAGCAGCTTGGGGTTTTTGGGCGAGCAGTACTTC. Protein product: CASSLGFLGEQYF.

This clonotype has a handful of counts. This sequence joins TRBV7-8 and TRBJ2-7; TRBD2 is a possible D gene (6 bases). The germline V and J ends were trimmed by 4 bases and 1 base, with 17 bases remaining between them. The CDR3 extends over 16 amino acids. Germline V gene lookup returns CDR1 SGHVS and CDR2 FQNEAQ. CDR3 sequence reads: CASSSLGGYLSYEQYF. CDR3 nucleotide sequence: TGTGCCAGCAGCTCACTCGGGGGTTACCTTTCCTACGAGCAGTACTTC.

The sample holds a few counts of this clonotype. The chain couples TRBV7-2 to TRBJ2-1, with TRBD1 matching over 7 bases. CDR3 size: 15 residues. The V segment lost 2 bases and the J segment 4 bases; nucleotides outside the gene matches: 5. From germline, CDR1 is SGHTA and CDR2 FQGNSA. The CDR3 here is CASSLPGGGYNEQFF. The CDR3 DNA reads as TGTGCCAGCAGCTTACCAGGGGGTGGATACAATGAGCAGTTCTTC.

This clonotype came up many times. V usage is TRBV12-3 or TRBV12-4 and J usage is TRBJ1-5; D is undetermined. V was shortened by 3 bases and J by 4 bases, with 4 bases between the two germline ends. This CDR3 contains 12 residues. CDR3 DNA sequence: TGTGCCAGCAGTTTCACGAATCAGCCCCAGCATTTT. Translating it yields CASSFTNQPQHF.

A few counts support this clonotype. The V gene is TRBV10-3, the J gene TRBJ1-1, with D possibly matching TRBD1 (6 bases). The germline V gene encodes CDR1 ENHRY and CDR2 SYGVKD. V dropped 1 base and J dropped 12 bases, with 9 bases sitting between them. CDR3 size: 11 residues. CDR3 sequence: CAISEYRETFF. The DNA for the CDR3 is TGTGCCATCAGTGAGTACAGGGAAACTTTCTTT.

The table lists this clonotype with a few counts. The chain has TRBV19 and TRBJ2-4; 10 positions match TRBD1. V trimming: 10 bases; J trimming: 9 bases; junction bases outside the gene matches: 9. Germline lookup yields CDR1 LNHDA and CDR2 SQIVND (reference sequence). This CDR3 is built from 13 residues. In DNA form, the CDR3 reads TGTGCCACCTCGACAGGGGGCTACGGCATTCAGTACTTC. It yields the protein CATSTGGYGIQYF.

J is TRBJ1-2 and V is TRBV25-1, with D hard to call. V was trimmed by 7 bases and J by 3 bases, leaving 15 bases between them. Germline V lookup: CDR1 MGHDK, CDR2 SYGVNS. This CDR3 spans 14 amino acids. The CDR3 DNA reads TGTGCCAGCAATGGGGTCTGGGTGTACTATGGCTACACCTTC. Translated, it gives CASNGVWVYYGYTF.